This TCR beta chain is drawn from a study of T cell changes during pregnancy in multiple sclerosis. The V and J ends lost 5 bases and 8 bases respectively, with 13 bases between them. Germline values: CDR1 LNHNV, CDR2 YYDKDF (reference sequence). This CDR3 has 13 amino acids. The protocol was immunoSEQ multiplex PCR, while the TCRdb copy is restricted to in-frame clones and leaves out a portion. This table has tens of thousands of clones, about 92% appearing once. V and J are TRBV15 and TRBJ2-1; TRBD2 might be the D (5 bases). The input for sequencing was CD4+ T cells from peripheral blood mononuclear cells, taken before pregnancy. This TCR derives from a female donor with multiple sclerosis, enrolled in a pregnancy study. CDR3 residues: CATSYRGRDEQFF. CDR3 nucleotides: TGTGCCACCAGCTACCGGGGTCGGGATGAGCAGTTCTTC. The whole variable domain, remainder taken from reference TRBV15 and TRBJ2-1, is DAMVIQNPRYQVTQFGKPVTLSCSQTLNHNVMYWYQQKSSQAPKLLFHYYDKDFNNEADTPDNFQSRRPNTSFCFLDIRSPGLGDTAMYLCATSYRGRDEQFFGPGTRLTVL.